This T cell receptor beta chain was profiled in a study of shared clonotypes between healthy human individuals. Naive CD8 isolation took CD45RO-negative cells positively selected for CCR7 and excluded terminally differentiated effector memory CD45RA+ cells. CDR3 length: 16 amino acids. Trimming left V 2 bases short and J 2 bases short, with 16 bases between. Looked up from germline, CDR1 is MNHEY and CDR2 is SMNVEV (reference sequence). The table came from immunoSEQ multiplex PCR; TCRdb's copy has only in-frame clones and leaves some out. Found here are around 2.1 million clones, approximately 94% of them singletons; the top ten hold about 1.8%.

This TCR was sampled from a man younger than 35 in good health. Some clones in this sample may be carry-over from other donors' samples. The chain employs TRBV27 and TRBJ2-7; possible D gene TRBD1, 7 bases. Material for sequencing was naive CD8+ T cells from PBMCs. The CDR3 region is CASSLNGGGGPYEQYF. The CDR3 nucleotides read TGTGCCAGCAGTTTAAATGGCGGAGGGGGCCCCTACGAGCAGTACTTC.